These 27 T cell receptor beta chains came from one sample sequenced in a study of T cell changes during pregnancy in multiple sclerosis. Assay used: immunoSEQ multiplex PCR; TCRdb lists only in-frame clones, some missing. The sample shows roughly 72,000 clones, around nine tenths of them seen only once. The sample consisted of CD4+ T cells from peripheral blood mononuclear cells, taken before pregnancy. All receptors come from a female donor with multiple sclerosis, enrolled in a pregnancy study.

The rearrangement joins TRBV10-3 to TRBJ1-1; 8 positions agree with TRBD1. CDR3 size: 16 residues. The trim removed 0 bases at V and 10 bases at J, leaving 13 bases unmatched. CDR1 is ENHRY and CDR2 is SYGVKD in the germline V gene. As DNA, the CDR3 is TGTGCCATCAGTGAGTCCCCCCGGGCAGGGGGCGCCGCAGCTTTCTTT. Amino acid sequence: CAISESPRAGGAAAFF.

V gene TRBV27 combines with J gene TRBJ1-1; D is uncertain. Germline CDR1 MNHEY, CDR2 SMNVEV (reference sequence). The CDR3 is 13 amino acids. V was shortened by 4 bases and J by 1 base, with 7 bases between the two germline ends. CDR3 amino acids: CASSYRRNTEAFF. DNA for the CDR3: TGTGCCAGCAGTTACCGTAGGAACACTGAAGCTTTCTTT.

This chain uses TRBV10-1 with TRBJ1-5; D gene uncertain. The CDR3 is made up of 14 amino acids. The V gene lost 0 bases and the J gene lost 4 bases, with 7 bases spanning the gap. CDR1 and CDR2 from the germline V gene are WNHNN and SYGVQD (reference sequence). DNA for the CDR3: TGCGCCAGCAGTGAGTCGGGGAGAAATCAGCCCCAGCATTTT. Translated, it gives CASSESGRNQPQHF.

This clone was detected only once. The gene calls are TRBV11-2 and TRBJ2-3; D perhaps matches TRBD2 (5 bases). Germline V gene data show CDR1 as SGHAT and CDR2 as FQNNGV. The CDR3 is 14 residues long. The germline V and J ends were trimmed by 3 bases and 8 bases, with 15 bases remaining between them. CDR3 in amino acids: CASSLDLASPTQYF. CDR3 DNA: TGTGCCAGCAGCTTGGACCTAGCCTCCCCTACGCAGTATTTT.

The count of this clone is one. V and J are TRBV19 and TRBJ2-7, with D hard to call. Germline V gene sequence: CDR1 LNHDA, CDR2 SQIVND (reference sequence). The CDR3 spans 13 residues. The V end was cut by 5 bases, the J end by 2 bases, with 10 bases between. The CDR3 sequence is CASSFERTYEQYF. CDR3 nucleotide sequence: TGTGCCAGTAGTTTCGAGAGGACCTACGAGCAGTACTTC.

The V and J genes are TRBV28 and TRBJ2-1, with 9 positions matching TRBD2. V was clipped by 6 bases and J by 4 bases; unmatched bases: 7. Germline V gene lookup returns CDR1 MDHEN and CDR2 SYDVKM. There are 15 residues in the CDR3. The CDR3 is CASREGAGGYNEQFF. Written as DNA, the CDR3 is TGTGCCAGCAGGGAGGGAGCGGGAGGATACAATGAGCAGTTCTTC.

Here the CDR3 reads CASSSLSGGAGNEQFF. The CDR3, as DNA: TGCGCCAGCAGCTCCCTTAGCGGGGGGGCCGGCAATGAGCAGTTCTTC. The chain uses TRBV5-1 and TRBJ2-1; TRBD2 matches at 11 bases. CDR1 and CDR2 (germline): SGHRS, YFSETQ. J gave up 6 bases and V 3 bases, and 8 bases lay outside the gene matches. The CDR3 runs 16 residues.

V is TRBV5-5 and J is TRBJ2-7, with 9 positions matching TRBD1. The CDR3 spans 15 residues. The V segment lost 3 bases and the J segment 2 bases; nucleotides outside the gene matches: 6. Germline lookup yields CDR1 SGHKS and CDR2 YYEKEE (reference sequence). This CDR3 is CASSYNRGLAYEQYF. In DNA, the CDR3 is TGTGCCAGCAGCTACAACAGGGGGCTTGCCTACGAGCAGTACTTC. The complete variable domain, with remaining parts taken from reference TRBV5-5 and TRBJ2-7, reads DAGVTQSPTHLIKTRGQQVTLRCSPISGHKSVSWYQQVLGQGPQFIFQYYEKEERGRGNFPDRFSARQFPNYSSELNVNALLLGDSALYLCASSYNRGLAYEQYFGPGTRLTVT.

This chain joins TRBV28 and TRBJ1-2; D is perhaps TRBD1 (6 bases). The CDR3 is 16 residues long. Trimming shortened V by 5 bases and J by 1 base, and 17 bases separated the two germline ends. Germline V CDR1 and CDR2: MDHEN, SYDVKM. The CDR3 coding sequence is TGTGCCAGCAGTCCCTCAACAGGGAACCTTAACTATGGCTACACCTTC. Amino acids: CASSPSTGNLNYGYTF.

This chain links TRBV6-5 with TRBJ2-1; unclear D gene. Germline V gives CDR1 MNHEY, CDR2 SVGAGI. The CDR3 extends over 15 amino acids. V dropped 2 bases and J dropped 6 bases, with 14 bases sitting between them. The DNA of the CDR3 is TGTGCCAGCAGTTACCTTGGGCGCCCCTCCAATGAGCAGTTCTTC. This sequence encodes CASSYLGRPSNEQFF.

The chain combines TRBV5-1 with TRBJ2-3; the match to TRBD2 covers 8 bases. J was trimmed by 3 bases and V by 3 bases; bases with no gene match: 3. The CDR3 is 14 residues long. Looked up from germline, CDR1 is SGHRS and CDR2 is YFSETQ. DNA for the CDR3: TGCGCCAGCAGCTCGGCGGGGGGTACAGATACGCAGTATTTT. As protein: CASSSAGGTDTQYF.

The V and J genes are TRBV2 and TRBJ1-5; no clear D gene. CDR3 size: 13 residues. V was shortened by 3 bases and J by 4 bases, with 7 bases between the two germline ends. CDR1 and CDR2 from the germline V gene are SNHLY and FYNNEI. The DNA for the CDR3 is TGTGCCAGCAGTGACACCAGGAATCAGCCCCAGCATTTT. Its protein is CASSDTRNQPQHF.

CDR3 in amino acids: CATSRGQGDMNTEAFF. The CDR3 region has the DNA TGTGCCACCAGCAGGGGACAGGGGGACATGAACACTGAAGCTTTCTTT. The gene calls are TRBV15 and TRBJ1-1; 11 bases agree with TRBD1. Germline V CDR1 and CDR2: LNHNV, YYDKDF (reference sequence). With 3 bases clipped from V and 0 bases from J, the junction kept 3 bases outside the gene matches. This CDR3 region has 16 residues.

The V call is TRBV28, the J call TRBJ1-2; weak D call: TRBD1 (6 bases). The CDR3 contains 15 residues. Germline CDR1 is MDHEN and CDR2 is SYDVKM. Trimming removed 5 bases at V and 0 bases at J, with 13 bases between. This CDR3 reads CASSPATGANYGYTF. CDR3 DNA: TGTGCCAGCAGTCCTGCGACAGGCGCTAACTATGGCTACACCTTC.

This chain joins TRBV9 and TRBJ2-5; TRBD2 matches at 7 bases. Per germline, CDR1 SGDLS and CDR2 YYNGEE. The CDR3 contains 13 residues. Germline trimming cut 5 bases from V and 5 bases from J; bases unmatched to any gene: 6. CDR3 sequence: CASSSGRGETQYF. CDR3 in DNA: TGTGCCAGCAGTTCGGGGAGGGGTGAGACCCAGTACTTC.

The chain combines TRBV5-4 with TRBJ1-3; TRBD1 matches 9 bases. CDR3 length: 16 amino acids. V lost 4 bases, J lost 4 bases, and 9 bases stayed unmatched. In germline, CDR1 is SGHNT, CDR2 YYREEE (reference sequence). This CDR3 reads CASSTQGAQKGNTIYF. The DNA for the CDR3 is TGTGCCAGCAGCACACAGGGGGCGCAGAAAGGAAACACCATATATTTT.

This chain connects TRBV5-1 to TRBJ2-2, with TRBD2 matching 11 bases. The trim removed 4 bases at V and 5 bases at J, leaving 7 bases unmatched. The germline V gene encodes CDR1 SGHRS and CDR2 YFSETQ. The CDR3 covers 16 residues. The CDR3 loop reads CASSLGLAGITGELFF. The DNA of the CDR3 is TGCGCCAGCAGCCTCGGACTAGCGGGTATTACCGGGGAGCTGTTTTTT. Combining the CDR3 with reference TRBV5-1 and TRBJ2-2 gives the whole variable domain KAGVTQTPRYLIKTRGQQVTLSCSPISGHRSVSWYQQTPGQGLQFLFEYFSETQRNKGNFPGRFSGRQFSNSRSEMNVSTLELGDSALYLCASSLGLAGITGELFFGEGSRLTVL.

The rearrangement joins TRBV15 to TRBJ1-2; 10 bases are a match to TRBD1. The CDR3 is 19 amino acids. Germline CDR1 reads LNHNV; CDR2 reads YYDKDF (reference sequence). V was clipped by 7 bases and J by 5 bases; unmatched bases: 22. The CDR3 protein is CATMSAGGERQGAGYGYTF. The CDR3 DNA sequence: TGTGCCACCATGTCGGCCGGGGGCGAAAGACAGGGGGCGGGTTATGGCTACACCTTC.

The chain couples TRBV5-1 to TRBJ2-1; 12 nucleotides agree with TRBD2. Germline V gene data show CDR1 as SGHRS and CDR2 as YFSETQ. Trimming cost V 4 bases and J 6 bases; bases outside gene matches: 5. CDR3 length equals 15 residues. The chain's CDR3 is CASSRTSGRINEQFF. The CDR3 DNA reads TGCGCCAGCAGCAGAACTAGCGGGAGGATCAATGAGCAGTTCTTC.

The chain combines TRBV5-4 with TRBJ2-2, with 8 bases lining up with TRBD2. The CDR3 covers 15 residues. V was clipped by 2 bases and J by 1 base; unmatched bases: 1. Germline assignment: CDR1 SGHNT and CDR2 YYREEE (reference sequence). CDR3 sequence (DNA): TGTGCCAGCAGCTTACTAGCGGTGAACACCGGGGAGCTGTTTTTT. Translation gives CASSLLAVNTGELFF.

V usage is TRBV18 and J usage is TRBJ2-5; unclear D gene. V lost 0 bases and J lost 5, with 4 bases in between. CDR1 and CDR2 from the germline V gene are KGHSH and LQKENI. The CDR3 is 12 residues long. In DNA form, the CDR3 reads TGTGCCAGCTCACCACCGGAGGAGACCCAGTACTTC. Translating gives CASSPPEETQYF. Complete variable domain (other parts from reference TRBV18 and TRBJ2-5): NAGVMQNPRHLVRRRGQEARLRCSPMKGHSHVYWYRQLPEEGLKFMVYLQKENIIDESGMPKERFSAEFPKEGPSILRIQQVVRGDSAAYFCASSPPEETQYFGPGTRLLVL.

The V and J genes are TRBV7-6 and TRBJ2-2, with 10 bases that match TRBD2. The V segment lost 5 bases and the J segment 4 bases; nucleotides outside the gene matches: 7. In germline, CDR1 is SGHVS, CDR2 FNYEAQ. This CDR3 spans 16 amino acids. The CDR3 DNA is TGTGCCAGCAGCCTACAGCGGGAGGGGAGCACCGGGGAGCTGTTTTTT. Protein sequence: CASSLQREGSTGELFF.

This clone was detected a few times. J is TRBJ1-1 and V is TRBV20-1, with TRBD1 as a possible D gene (5 bases). The CDR3 consists of 11 residues. Germline V CDR1 and CDR2: DFQATT, SNEGSKA (reference sequence). Trimming stripped 3 bases from V and 8 bases from J, with 10 bases between. The CDR3 nucleotides are TGCAGTGCTAGGGAAACAGGAGAAGCTTTCTTT. This codes for CSARETGEAFF.

There are a few counts of this clone. The V and J genes are TRBV7-9 and TRBJ1-2, with TRBD1 as a possible D gene (5 bases). CDR3 size: 16 residues. Between the trimmed V and J ends, which lost 4 bases and 4 bases, there was a span of 19 bases. Germline V lookup: CDR1 SEHNR, CDR2 FQNEAQ (reference sequence). CDR3 sequence: CASSSASRQSPYGYTF. The CDR3 nucleotides read TGTGCCAGCAGCTCAGCCTCACGACAGTCTCCCTATGGCTACACCTTC.

The rearrangement uses TRBV7-8 and TRBJ1-6, with 7 positions matching TRBD1. The V segment lost 3 bases and the J segment 7 bases; nucleotides outside the gene matches: 6. This CDR3 has 15 residues. CDR1 is SGHVS, CDR2 FQNEAQ, per germline. This CDR3 reads CASSFRDSYNSPLHF. The CDR3 DNA reads TGTGCCAGCAGCTTCCGGGACAGCTACAATTCACCCCTCCACTTT.

V and J are TRBV9 and TRBJ1-3; TRBD1 aligns across 7 bases. The V segment lost 4 bases and the J segment 4 bases; nucleotides outside the gene matches: 8. CDR1 and CDR2 from the germline V gene are SGDLS and YYNGEE. The CDR3 is made up of 15 amino acids. DNA for the CDR3: TGTGCCAGCAGCTCACAGGGGCTCACGGGAAACACCATATATTTT. It yields the protein CASSSQGLTGNTIYF.

This sequence joins TRBV18 and TRBJ2-3; unclear D gene. This CDR3 spans 13 amino acids. CDR1 KGHSH and CDR2 LQKENI come from the germline V gene. Trimming stripped 5 bases from V and 4 bases from J, with 10 bases between. CDR3: CASSSGGADTQYF. In nucleotides, the CDR3 is TGTGCCAGCTCATCTGGTGGAGCAGATACGCAGTATTTT.